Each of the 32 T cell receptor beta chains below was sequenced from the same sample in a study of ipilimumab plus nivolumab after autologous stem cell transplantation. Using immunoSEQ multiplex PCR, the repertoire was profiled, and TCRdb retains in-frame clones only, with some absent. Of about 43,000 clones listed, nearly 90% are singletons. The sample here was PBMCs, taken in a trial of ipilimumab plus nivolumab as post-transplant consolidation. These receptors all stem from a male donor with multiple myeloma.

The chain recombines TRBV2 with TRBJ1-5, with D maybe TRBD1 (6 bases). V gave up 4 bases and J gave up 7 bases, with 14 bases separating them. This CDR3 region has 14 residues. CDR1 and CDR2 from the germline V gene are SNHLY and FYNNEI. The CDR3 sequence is CASSGPGGLQPQHF. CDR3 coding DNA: TGTGCCAGCAGTGGTCCTGGGGGGCTGCAGCCCCAGCATTTT. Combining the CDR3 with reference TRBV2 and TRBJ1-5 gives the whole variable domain EPEVTQTPSHQVTQMGQEVILRCVPISNHLYFYWYRQILGQKVEFLVSFYNNEISEKSEIFDDQFSVERPDGSNFTLKIRSTKLEDSAMYFCASSGPGGLQPQHFGDGTRLSIL.

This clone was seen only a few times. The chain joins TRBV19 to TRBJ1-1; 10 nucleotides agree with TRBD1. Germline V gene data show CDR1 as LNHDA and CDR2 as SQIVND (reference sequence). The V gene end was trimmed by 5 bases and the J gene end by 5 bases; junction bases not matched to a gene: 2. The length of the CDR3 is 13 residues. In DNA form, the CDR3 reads TGTGCCAGTAGTCCGGGACAGGGGACTGAAGCTTTCTTT. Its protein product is CASSPGQGTEAFF.

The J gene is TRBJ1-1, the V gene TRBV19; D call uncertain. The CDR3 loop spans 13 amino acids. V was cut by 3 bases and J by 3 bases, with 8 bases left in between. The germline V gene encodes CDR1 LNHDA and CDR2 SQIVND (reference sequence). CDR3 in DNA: TGTGCCAGTAGTATCGTCAGAGACACTGAAGCTTTCTTT. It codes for CASSIVRDTEAFF.

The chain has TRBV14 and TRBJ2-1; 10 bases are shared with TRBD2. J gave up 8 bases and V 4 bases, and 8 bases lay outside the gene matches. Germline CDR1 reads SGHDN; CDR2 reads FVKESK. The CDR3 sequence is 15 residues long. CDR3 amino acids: CASSRLAGGGDEQFF. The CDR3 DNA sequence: TGTGCCAGCAGCCGACTAGCGGGTGGAGGTGATGAGCAGTTCTTC. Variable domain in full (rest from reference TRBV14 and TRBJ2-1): EAGVTQFPSHSVIEKGQTVTLRCDPISGHDNLYWYRRVMGKEIKFLLHFVKESKQDESGMPNNRFLAERTGGTYSTLKVQPAELEDSGVYFCASSRLAGGGDEQFFGPGTRLTVL.

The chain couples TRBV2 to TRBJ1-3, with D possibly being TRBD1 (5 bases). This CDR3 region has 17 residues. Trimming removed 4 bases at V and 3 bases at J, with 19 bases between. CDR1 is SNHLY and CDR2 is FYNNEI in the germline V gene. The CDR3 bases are TGTGCCAGCAGTGTTGGCGGGGGTGAGGGCGGTGGAAACACCATATATTTT. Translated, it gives CASSVGGGEGGGNTIYF. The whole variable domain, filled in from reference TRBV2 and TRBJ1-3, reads EPEVTQTPSHQVTQMGQEVILRCVPISNHLYFYWYRQILGQKVEFLVSFYNNEISEKSEIFDDQFSVERPDGSNFTLKIRSTKLEDSAMYFCASSVGGGEGGGNTIYFGEGSWLTVV.

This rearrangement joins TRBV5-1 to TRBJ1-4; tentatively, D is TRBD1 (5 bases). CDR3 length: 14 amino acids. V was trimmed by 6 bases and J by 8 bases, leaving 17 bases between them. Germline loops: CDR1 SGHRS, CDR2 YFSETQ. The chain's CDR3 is CASNRDSPGEKLFF. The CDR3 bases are TGCGCCAGCAATCGTGACAGCCCTGGCGAAAAACTGTTTTTT.

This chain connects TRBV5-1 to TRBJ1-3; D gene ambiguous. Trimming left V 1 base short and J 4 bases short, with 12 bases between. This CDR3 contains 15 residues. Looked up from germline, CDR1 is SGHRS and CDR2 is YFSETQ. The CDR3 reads CASSLSPGMGNTIYF. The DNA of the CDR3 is TGCGCCAGCAGCTTGTCACCGGGGATGGGAAACACCATATATTTT.

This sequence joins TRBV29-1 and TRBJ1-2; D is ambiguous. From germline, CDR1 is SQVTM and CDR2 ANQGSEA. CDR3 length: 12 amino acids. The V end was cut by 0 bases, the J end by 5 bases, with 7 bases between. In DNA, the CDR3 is TGCAGCGTTGAAGATCCGGGTTATGGCTACACCTTC. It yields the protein CSVEDPGYGYTF. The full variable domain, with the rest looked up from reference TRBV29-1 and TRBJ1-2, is SAVISQKPSRDICQRGTSLTIQCQVDSQVTMMFWYRQQPGQSLTLIATANQGSEATYESGFVIDKFPISRPNLTFSTLTVSNMSPEDSSIYLCSVEDPGYGYTFGSGTRLTVV.

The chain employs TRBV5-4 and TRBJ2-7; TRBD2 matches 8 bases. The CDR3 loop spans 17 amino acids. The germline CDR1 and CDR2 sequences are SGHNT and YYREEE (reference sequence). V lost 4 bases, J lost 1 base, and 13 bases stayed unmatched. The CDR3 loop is CASSLSPLAATSYEQYF. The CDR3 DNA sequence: TGTGCCAGCAGCCTAAGCCCACTAGCGGCAACTTCCTACGAGCAGTACTTC.

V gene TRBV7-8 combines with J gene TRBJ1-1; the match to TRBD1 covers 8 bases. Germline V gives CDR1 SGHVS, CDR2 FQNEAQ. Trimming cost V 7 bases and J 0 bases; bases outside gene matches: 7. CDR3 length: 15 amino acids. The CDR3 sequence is CASTQDRALNTEAFF. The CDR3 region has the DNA TGTGCCAGCACCCAGGACAGGGCCTTGAACACTGAAGCTTTCTTT.

Written as DNA, the CDR3 is TGTGCCAGCAGTTACGGACAGGGGGTTAACTATGGCTACACCTTC. It translates to CASSYGQGVNYGYTF. This sequence joins TRBV6-6 and TRBJ1-2; TRBD1 matches at 10 bases. Trimming took 2 bases from V and 1 from J; bases not matched to a gene: 1. The CDR3 is 15 amino acids. In germline, CDR1 is MNHNY, CDR2 SVGAGI (reference sequence).

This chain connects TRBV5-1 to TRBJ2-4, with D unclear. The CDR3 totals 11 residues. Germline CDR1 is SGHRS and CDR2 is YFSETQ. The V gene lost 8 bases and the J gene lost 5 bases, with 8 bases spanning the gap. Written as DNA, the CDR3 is TGCGCCAGTACCGGAGAAAACATTCAGTACTTC. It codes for CASTGENIQYF.

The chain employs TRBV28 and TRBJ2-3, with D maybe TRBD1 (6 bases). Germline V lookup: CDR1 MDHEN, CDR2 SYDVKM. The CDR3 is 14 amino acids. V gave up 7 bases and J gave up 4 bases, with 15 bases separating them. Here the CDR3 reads CASKGVGFSDTQYF. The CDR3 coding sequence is TGTGCCAGCAAGGGGGTAGGGTTTTCAGATACGCAGTATTTT.

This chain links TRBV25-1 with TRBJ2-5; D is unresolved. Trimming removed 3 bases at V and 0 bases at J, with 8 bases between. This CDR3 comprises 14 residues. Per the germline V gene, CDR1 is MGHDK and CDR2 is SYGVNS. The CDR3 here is CASSEVRDQETQYF. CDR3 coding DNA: TGTGCCAGCAGTGAGGTTCGGGACCAAGAGACCCAGTACTTC. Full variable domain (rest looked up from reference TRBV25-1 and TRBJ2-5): EADIYQTPRYLVIGTGKKITLECSQTMGHDKMYWYQQDPGMELHLIHYSYGVNSTEKGDLSSESTVSRIRTEHFPLTLESARPSHTSQYLCASSEVRDQETQYFGPGTRLLVL.

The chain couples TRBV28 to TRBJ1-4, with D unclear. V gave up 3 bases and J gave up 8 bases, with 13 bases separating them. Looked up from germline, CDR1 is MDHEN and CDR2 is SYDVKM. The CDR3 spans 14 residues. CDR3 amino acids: CASSLSSVREKLFF. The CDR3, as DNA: TGTGCCAGCAGTTTGTCATCGGTTAGGGAAAAACTGTTTTTT.

In DNA, the CDR3 is TGTGCCAGCAGTCCCCCAGAGGTCTTCGAAAGTCTCACCTTC. It codes for CASSPPEVFESLTF. This chain connects TRBV6-5 to TRBJ1-2; unclear D gene. The CDR3 sequence is 14 residues long. Per germline, CDR1 MNHEY and CDR2 SVGAGI. The V gene lost 5 bases and the J gene lost 13 bases, with 23 bases spanning the gap.

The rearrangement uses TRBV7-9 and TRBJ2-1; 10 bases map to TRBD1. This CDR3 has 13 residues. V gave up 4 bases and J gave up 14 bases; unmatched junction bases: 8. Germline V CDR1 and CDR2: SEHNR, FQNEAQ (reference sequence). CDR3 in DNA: TGTGCCAGCAGCTCTCAATCCGGGACAGGGGAGTTCTTC. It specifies CASSSQSGTGEFF.

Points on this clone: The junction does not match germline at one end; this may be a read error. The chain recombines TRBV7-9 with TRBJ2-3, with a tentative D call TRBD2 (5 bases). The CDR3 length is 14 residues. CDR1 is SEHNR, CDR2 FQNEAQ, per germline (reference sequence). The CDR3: CASSLDASRDTQYF. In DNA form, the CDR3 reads TGTGCCAGCAGCTTAGATGCTAGCAGAGATACGCAGTATTTT.

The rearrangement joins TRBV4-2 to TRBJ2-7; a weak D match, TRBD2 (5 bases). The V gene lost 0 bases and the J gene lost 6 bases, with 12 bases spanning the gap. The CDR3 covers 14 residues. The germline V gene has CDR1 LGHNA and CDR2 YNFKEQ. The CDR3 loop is CASSQDFERGEQYF. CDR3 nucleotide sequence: TGTGCCAGCAGCCAAGATTTCGAACGGGGCGAGCAGTACTTC.

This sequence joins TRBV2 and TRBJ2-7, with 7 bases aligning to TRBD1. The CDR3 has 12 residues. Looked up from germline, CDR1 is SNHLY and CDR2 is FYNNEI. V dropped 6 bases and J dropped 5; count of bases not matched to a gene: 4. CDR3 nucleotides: TGTGCCAGCAGCTCCGGGACAGACGAGCAGTACTTC. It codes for CASSSGTDEQYF.

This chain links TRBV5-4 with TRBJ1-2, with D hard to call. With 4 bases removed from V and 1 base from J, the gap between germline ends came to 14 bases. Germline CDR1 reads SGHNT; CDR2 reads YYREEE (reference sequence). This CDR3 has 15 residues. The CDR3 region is CASSPQPEVNYGYTF. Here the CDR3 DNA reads TGTGCCAGCAGCCCCCAACCAGAAGTTAACTATGGCTACACCTTC.

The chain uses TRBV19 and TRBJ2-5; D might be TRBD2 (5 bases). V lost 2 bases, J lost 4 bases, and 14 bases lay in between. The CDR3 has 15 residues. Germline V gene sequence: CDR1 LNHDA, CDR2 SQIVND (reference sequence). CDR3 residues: CASSILGNTRETQYF. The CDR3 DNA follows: TGTGCCAGTAGTATACTCGGGAATACACGAGAGACCCAGTACTTC.

The CDR3 DNA sequence: TGTGCCAGCTCGTCCGGGCAGTTATCCTACGAGCAGTACTTC. Translation: CASSSGQLSYEQYF. The rearrangement joins TRBV6-5 to TRBJ2-7; D ambiguous. CDR3 size: 14 residues. CDR1 and CDR2 (germline): MNHEY, SVGAGI. The V and J ends lost 8 bases and 1 base respectively, with 15 bases between them.

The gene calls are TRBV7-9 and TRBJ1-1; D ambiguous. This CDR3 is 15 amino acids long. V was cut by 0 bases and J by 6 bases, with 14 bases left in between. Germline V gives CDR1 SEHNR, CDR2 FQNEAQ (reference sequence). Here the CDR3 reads CASSLARGRSPEAFF. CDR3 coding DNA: TGTGCCAGCAGCTTAGCGCGCGGGAGGAGTCCTGAAGCTTTCTTT.

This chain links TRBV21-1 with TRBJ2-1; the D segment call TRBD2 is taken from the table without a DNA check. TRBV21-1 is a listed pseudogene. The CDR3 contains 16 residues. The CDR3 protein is CASSDARAGVYNEQFF. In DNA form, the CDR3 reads TGTGCCAGCAGCGACGCTAGGGCGGGAGTCTATAATGAGCAGTTCTTC.

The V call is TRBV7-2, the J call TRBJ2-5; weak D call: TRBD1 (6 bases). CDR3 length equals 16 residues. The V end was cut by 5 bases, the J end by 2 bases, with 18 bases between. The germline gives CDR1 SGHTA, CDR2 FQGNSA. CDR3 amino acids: CASSTAMGAWQETQYF. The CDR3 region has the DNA TGTGCCAGCAGCACCGCTATGGGGGCCTGGCAAGAGACCCAGTACTTC.

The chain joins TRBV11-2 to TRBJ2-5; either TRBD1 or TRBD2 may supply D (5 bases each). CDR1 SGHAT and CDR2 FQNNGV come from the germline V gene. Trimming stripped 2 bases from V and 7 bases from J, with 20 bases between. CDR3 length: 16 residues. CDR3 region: CASSLIVGGTAGTQYF. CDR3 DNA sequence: TGTGCCAGCAGCTTAATTGTTGGTGGGACCGCGGGGACCCAGTACTTC.

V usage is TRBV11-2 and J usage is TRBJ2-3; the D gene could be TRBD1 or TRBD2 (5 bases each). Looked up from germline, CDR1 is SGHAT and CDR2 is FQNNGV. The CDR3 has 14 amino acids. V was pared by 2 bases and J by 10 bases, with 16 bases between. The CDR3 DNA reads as TGTGCCAGCAGCTTAAAGGGGACCCCCATCGCGCAGTATTTT. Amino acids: CASSLKGTPIAQYF.

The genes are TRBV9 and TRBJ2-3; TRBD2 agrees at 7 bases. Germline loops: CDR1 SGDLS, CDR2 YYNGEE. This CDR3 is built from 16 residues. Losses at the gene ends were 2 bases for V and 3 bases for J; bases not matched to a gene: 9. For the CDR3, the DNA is TGTGCCAGCAGCGTCGCCCCTCGGGGGGAAACAGATACGCAGTATTTT. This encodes CASSVAPRGETDTQYF.

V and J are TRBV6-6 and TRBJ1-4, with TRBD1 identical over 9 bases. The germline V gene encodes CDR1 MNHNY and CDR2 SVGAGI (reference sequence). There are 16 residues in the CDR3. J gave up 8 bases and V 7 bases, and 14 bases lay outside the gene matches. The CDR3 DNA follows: TGTGCCAGCATTCAATTACCGGGACAGGGAAACGAAAAACTGTTTTTT. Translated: CASIQLPGQGNEKLFF.

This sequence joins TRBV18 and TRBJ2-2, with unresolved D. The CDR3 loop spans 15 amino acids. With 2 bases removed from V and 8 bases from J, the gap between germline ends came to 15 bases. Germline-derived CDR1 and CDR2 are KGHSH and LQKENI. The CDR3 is CASSPTSGYQGELFF. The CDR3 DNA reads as TGTGCCAGCTCACCAACCTCCGGGTATCAAGGGGAGCTGTTTTTT.

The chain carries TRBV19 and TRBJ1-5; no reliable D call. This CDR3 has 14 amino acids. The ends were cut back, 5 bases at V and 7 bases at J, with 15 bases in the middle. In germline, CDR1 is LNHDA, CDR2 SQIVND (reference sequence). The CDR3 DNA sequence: TGTGCCAGTAGTTCAACCGCCCCCCCGCAGCCCCAGCATTTT. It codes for CASSSTAPPQPQHF.